This T cell receptor (beta chain) was sequenced in a study of blood T cell repertoires in COVID-19. Overall study context: Samples of COVID-19 (acute and convalescent) were obtained from the United States, Italy and Spain. PBMCs, B-cell-depleted T cells, or T cells were the source of the cDNA or gDNA that made up the material.

Study processing details: Counts of nucleated cells, estimated from reference gene primer amplification, were obtained. Produced via immunoSEQ multiplex PCR; TCRdb's table is partial and in-frame only. D and trimming come from the DNA, and the V and J calls and clone size come from that table. Here the sample spans 300,000 to 450,000 clones, around 85% being singletons. Germline-derived CDR1 and CDR2 are SGHRS and YFSETQ. The CDR3 contains 15 residues. Trimming pared 0 bases from V and 4 bases from J, leaving 14 bases between. This clone was observed once. What was sequenced was peripheral blood. The clonotype was recovered from a woman aged 18-30 years with acute or convalescent COVID-19. The chain employs TRBV5-1 and TRBJ2-7, with D uncertain. The CDR3 region is CASSLAADTFYEQYF. Written as DNA, the CDR3 is TGCGCCAGCAGCTTGGCAGCCGACACTTTTTACGAGCAGTACTTC. The entire variable domain, with the rest obtained from reference TRBV5-1 and TRBJ2-7, is as follows: KAGVTQTPRYLIKTRGQQVTLSCSPISGHRSVSWYQQTPGQGLQFLFEYFSETQRNKGNFPGRFSGRQFSNSRSEMNVSTLELGDSALYLCASSLAADTFYEQYFGPGTRLTVT.